The 9 T cell receptor beta chains reported below all come from one sample, sequenced in a study of human T cells and chemical hapten exposure. TCRdb re-called the RACE reads through MiXCR, storing one row per CDR3 protein. This table holds tens of thousands of distinct CDR3 sequences, 12% found once. Time point reported: patch test 3, about 24 weeks after DPC sensitization. Treatment meaning: therapeutic diphenylcyclopropenone sensitization with weekly scalp DPC. Sequencing used whole blood, obtained in connection with sensitization to the hapten diphenylcyclopropenone (DPC). The receptors derive from a man in his thirties or forties with alopecia areata. Some clones in this sample may be carry-over from other donors' samples.

The rearrangement uses TRBV7-8 and TRBJ1-4, with D hard to call. V dropped 6 bases and J dropped 14 bases, with 19 bases sitting between them. Germline V CDR1 and CDR2: SGHVS, FQNEAQ. The CDR3 has 13 residues. The CDR3 DNA follows: TGTGCCAGCAGACAACCACCGGCCAGCTACCTGTTTTTT. Translation gives CASRQPPASYLFF.

This clonotype was detected a few times. J is TRBJ1-4 and V is TRBV28, with D possibly being TRBD1 (5 bases). This CDR3 has 15 amino acids. Deletions cut 6 bases from V and 4 bases from J, with 15 bases between. Germline lookup yields CDR1 MDHEN and CDR2 SYDVKM. CDR3 DNA: TGTGCCAGCAGCTCCTCCGGGGACCTTAATGAAAAACTGTTTTTT. As protein: CASSSSGDLNEKLFF.

This clonotype was recorded many times. This chain connects TRBV6-2 or TRBV6-3 to TRBJ1-5; no firm D call. V gave up 0 bases and J gave up 4 bases, with 7 bases separating them. CDR3 length equals 14 residues. The germline V gene has CDR1 MNHEY and CDR2 SVGEGT. The CDR3 loop is CASSYSTKNQPQHF. CDR3 coding DNA: TGTGCCAGCAGTTACTCGACAAAAAATCAGCCCCAGCATTTT.

This clonotype has at least ten counts. V gene TRBV11-3 combines with J gene TRBJ2-1; no firm D call. CDR3 length: 15 amino acids. CDR1 is SGHNT and CDR2 is YENEEA in the germline V gene. V lost 0 bases and J 0 bases, leaving 6 bases between the germline ends. The CDR3 protein is CASSLDLVSYNEQFF. CDR3 nucleotide sequence: TGTGCCAGCAGCTTAGATCTAGTCTCCTACAATGAGCAGTTCTTC.

The chain links TRBV7-6 to TRBJ2-1; D remains unclear. The V and J ends lost 0 bases and 6 bases respectively, with 6 bases between them. CDR3 size: 13 residues. Germline CDR1 SGHVS, CDR2 FNYEAQ. This CDR3 is CASSLANPNEQFF. CDR3 nucleotide sequence: TGTGCCAGCAGCTTAGCTAACCCCAATGAGCAGTTCTTC.

This clonotype was counted at least ten times. This chain joins TRBV7-9 and TRBJ2-1; 11 bases align to TRBD2. The CDR3 covers 18 residues. The germline V gene encodes CDR1 SEHNR and CDR2 FQNEAQ (reference sequence). J was trimmed by 3 bases and V by 5 bases; bases with no gene match: 12. For the CDR3, the DNA is TGTGCCAGCAGCCCGAGGCCTGTACTAGCGGGGGACTACAATGAGCAGTTCTTC. Translation gives CASSPRPVLAGDYNEQFF.

This clonotype was picked up many times. V is TRBV24-1 and J is TRBJ1-2; D uncertain. In germline, CDR1 is KGHDR, CDR2 SFDVKD. The CDR3 consists of 13 residues. The V end was cut by 3 bases, the J end by 7 bases, with 11 bases between. CDR3 amino acids: CATSDRIESGYTF. The DNA for the CDR3 is TGTGCCACCAGTGATAGGATCGAGAGTGGCTACACCTTC.

Only a few counts were recorded for this clonotype. The rearrangement links TRBV4-2 to TRBJ1-2; D is uncertain. In germline, CDR1 is LGHNA, CDR2 YNFKEQ. V was pared by 0 bases and J by 1 base, with 12 bases between. The CDR3 sequence is 16 residues long. The CDR3 region has the DNA TGTGCCAGCAGCCAAGAAGTCTCCAGCGTTAACTATGGCTACACCTTC. Translating it yields CASSQEVSSVNYGYTF.

The V and J genes are TRBV11-2 and TRBJ2-1; D uncertain. The CDR3 sequence is 14 residues long. Germline lookup yields CDR1 SGHAT and CDR2 FQNNGV. V was cut by 5 bases and J by 0 bases, with 8 bases left in between. In nucleotides, the CDR3 is TGTGCCAGCAGCCAAACTACCTCCTACAATGAGCAGTTCTTC. Encoded protein: CASSQTTSYNEQFF.